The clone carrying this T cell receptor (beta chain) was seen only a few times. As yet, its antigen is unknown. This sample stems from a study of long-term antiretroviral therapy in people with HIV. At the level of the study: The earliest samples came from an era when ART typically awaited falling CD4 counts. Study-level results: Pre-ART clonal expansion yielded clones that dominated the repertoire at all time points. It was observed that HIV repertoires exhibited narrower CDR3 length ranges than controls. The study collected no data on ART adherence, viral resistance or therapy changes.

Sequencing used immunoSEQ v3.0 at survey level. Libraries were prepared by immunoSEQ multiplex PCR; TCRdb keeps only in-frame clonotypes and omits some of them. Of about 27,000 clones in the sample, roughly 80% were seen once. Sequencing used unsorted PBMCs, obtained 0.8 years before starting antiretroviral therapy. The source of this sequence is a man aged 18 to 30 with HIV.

The CDR3 DNA reads TGTGCCTGGAGTGATACAGTTCCGAGCTATGGCTACACCTTC. Amino acids: CAWSDTVPSYGYTF. This chain connects TRBV30 to TRBJ1-2; D uncertain. The CDR3 length is 14 residues. V lost 1 base, J lost 4 bases, and 13 bases lay in between. The V gene's germline CDR1 is GTSNPN and CDR2 SVGIG (reference sequence).